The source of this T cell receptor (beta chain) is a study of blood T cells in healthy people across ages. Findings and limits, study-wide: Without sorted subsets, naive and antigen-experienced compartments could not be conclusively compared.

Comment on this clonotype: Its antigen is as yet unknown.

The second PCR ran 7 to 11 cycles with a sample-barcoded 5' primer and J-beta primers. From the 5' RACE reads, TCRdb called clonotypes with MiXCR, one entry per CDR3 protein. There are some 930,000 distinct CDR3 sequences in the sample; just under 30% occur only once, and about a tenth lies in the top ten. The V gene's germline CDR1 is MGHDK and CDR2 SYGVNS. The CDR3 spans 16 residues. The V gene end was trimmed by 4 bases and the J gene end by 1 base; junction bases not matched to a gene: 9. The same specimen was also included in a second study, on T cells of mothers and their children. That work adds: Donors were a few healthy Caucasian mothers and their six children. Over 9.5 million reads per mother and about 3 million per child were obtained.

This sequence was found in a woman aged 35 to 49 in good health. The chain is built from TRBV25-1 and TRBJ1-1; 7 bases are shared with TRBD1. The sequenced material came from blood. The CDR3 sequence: CASSVLQGRGNTEAFF. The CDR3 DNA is TGTGCCAGCAGTGTTTTACAGGGGAGAGGGAACACTGAAGCTTTCTTT.